Each of the 10 T cell receptor beta chains below was sequenced from the same sample in a study of shared clonotypes between healthy human individuals. The repertoire was sequenced with immunoSEQ multiplex PCR; TCRdb's copy has only in-frame clones and lacks some. The sample holds about 1 million clones, more than 65% seen once. The specimen was memory CD4+ T cells sorted from blood. Subset meaning: CD45RA-negative fraction. The receptors derive from a man younger than 35 in good health.

The chain recombines TRBV7-2 with TRBJ2-7, with D possibly being TRBD2 (6 bases). Trimming shortened V by 4 bases and J by 1 base, and 14 bases separated the two germline ends. The germline V gene has CDR1 SGHTA and CDR2 FQGNSA. The CDR3 contains 15 residues. CDR3 nucleotides: TGTGCCAGCAGCTCGAGCGGGCGACCTTCCTACGAGCAGTACTTC. It yields the protein CASSSSGRPSYEQYF.

The V and J genes are TRBV18 and TRBJ1-5, with 9 bases matching TRBD1. Germline CDR1 and CDR2: KGHSH and LQKENI. This CDR3 contains 16 residues. V shed 2 bases, J shed 6 bases, and the junction held 8 bases outside the gene matches. This CDR3 is CASSPNRDRVSQPQHF. The CDR3 DNA reads TGTGCCAGCTCACCAAACCGGGACAGGGTGTCTCAGCCCCAGCATTTT.

The J gene is TRBJ1-3, the V gene TRBV28; D is uncertain. Trimming pared 3 bases from V and 2 bases from J, leaving 8 bases between. Germline CDR1 reads MDHEN; CDR2 reads SYDVKM. This CDR3 region has 14 residues. The CDR3 DNA follows: TGTGCCAGCAGTTTGTATGAGACTGGAAACACCATATATTTT. Translating it yields CASSLYETGNTIYF.

This chain uses TRBV18 with TRBJ1-3; TRBD1 aligns across 11 bases. The CDR3 is 14 residues long. Germline V gene lookup returns CDR1 KGHSH and CDR2 LQKENI. V was clipped by 3 bases and J by 8 bases; unmatched bases: 3. CDR3 sequence reads: CASSPGQGVYTIYF. Here the CDR3 DNA reads TGTGCCAGCTCACCGGGACAGGGGGTCTACACCATATATTTT.

The sample holds one count of this clone. This CDR3 is also generated by other DNA sequences in the sample. This sequence joins TRBV2 and TRBJ1-1; D not certain. V lost 1 base and J 4 bases, leaving 7 bases between the germline ends. This CDR3 contains 13 residues. Germline CDR1 reads SNHLY; CDR2 reads FYNNEI. The CDR3 nucleotides are TGTGCCAGCAGTGAAGGGGTCGGCACTGAAGCTTTCTTT. Translating it yields CASSEGVGTEAFF.

The chain employs TRBV11-2 and TRBJ1-2; D is possibly TRBD1 (6 bases). Germline V CDR1 and CDR2: SGHAT, FQNNGV. Trimming removed 5 bases from V and 8 bases from J, with 18 bases in between. CDR3 length: 14 residues. The CDR3 coding sequence is TGTGCCAGCAGCCCCTCTGGACAGCTTGGCGGCTACACCTTC. The encoded protein is CASSPSGQLGGYTF.

In regard to this clone: Other DNA sequences in the sample encode the same CDR3. The CDR3 DNA sequence: TGTGCCAGCAGCCAAGGGGCAGGTCTGGAGACCCAGTACTTC. It translates to CASSQGAGLETQYF. V gene TRBV14 combines with J gene TRBJ2-5; no firm D call. The length of the CDR3 is 14 residues. The V gene lost 1 base and the J gene lost 5 bases, with 11 bases spanning the gap. Germline loops: CDR1 SGHDN, CDR2 FVKESK.

V usage is TRBV2 and J usage is TRBJ2-5; 11 bases agree with TRBD2. The J segment lost 3 bases and the V segment lost 9 bases, leaving 6 bases of the junction unmatched. The CDR3 has 14 amino acids. Looked up from germline, CDR1 is SNHLY and CDR2 is FYNNEI. The CDR3, as DNA: TGTGCCAGTGGTTCTAGCGGGGGGAAAGAGACCCAGTACTTC. Its protein is CASGSSGGKETQYF.

The chain links TRBV5-4 to TRBJ2-3, with TRBD2 matching 9 bases. The CDR3 is 17 amino acids. The germline gives CDR1 SGHNT, CDR2 YYREEE (reference sequence). Unmatched junction bases numbered 10, after V lost 4 bases and J lost 1 base. The CDR3 spells CASSPGGGRGGTDTQYF. CDR3 DNA sequence: TGTGCCAGCAGCCCTGGCGGCGGGAGGGGGGGCACAGATACGCAGTATTTT.

The V gene is TRBV1, the J gene TRBJ2-1. TRBV1 corresponds to a pseudogene. The CDR3 contains 11 residues. CDR3 sequence reads: CTSSPRGEQFF. The CDR3 nucleotides are TGCACCAGCAGCCCGAGGGGAGAGCAGTTCTTC.